This T cell receptor (beta chain) was recovered during a study of T cell repertoires in cytomegalovirus infection. For the study at large: Based on public TCR beta signatures, there were indications of CMV infection and of a matching HLA type.

Each CDR3 protein is one row after TCRdb ran MiXCR on the reads. The table records about 300,000 distinct CDR3 sequences, about 8.8% of them present only once. Germline values: CDR1 SGHKS, CDR2 YYEKEE (reference sequence). This CDR3 is 13 amino acids long. Trimming removed 2 bases at V and 1 base at J, with 6 bases between. In this sample, this clonotype turned up many times. What it recognizes is unknown. Study-wide results and caveats: Clonotype analysis showed dominance of the ex vivo response by HLA-C-restricted CMV-specific TCR beta clonotypes.

Specimen: PBMCs. The source of this sequence is a human donor in good health (CMV status not recorded). Some clones in this sample may be carry-over from other donors' samples. The gene calls are TRBV5-5 and TRBJ2-5; D is unclear. CDR3 DNA sequence: TGTGCCAGCAGCTTACAGCCCCAAGAGACCCAGTACTTC. It codes for CASSLQPQETQYF. The whole variable domain, filled in from reference TRBV5-5 and TRBJ2-5, reads DAGVTQSPTHLIKTRGQQVTLRCSPISGHKSVSWYQQVLGQGPQFIFQYYEKEERGRGNFPDRFSARQFPNYSSELNVNALLLGDSALYLCASSLQPQETQYFGPGTRLLVL.